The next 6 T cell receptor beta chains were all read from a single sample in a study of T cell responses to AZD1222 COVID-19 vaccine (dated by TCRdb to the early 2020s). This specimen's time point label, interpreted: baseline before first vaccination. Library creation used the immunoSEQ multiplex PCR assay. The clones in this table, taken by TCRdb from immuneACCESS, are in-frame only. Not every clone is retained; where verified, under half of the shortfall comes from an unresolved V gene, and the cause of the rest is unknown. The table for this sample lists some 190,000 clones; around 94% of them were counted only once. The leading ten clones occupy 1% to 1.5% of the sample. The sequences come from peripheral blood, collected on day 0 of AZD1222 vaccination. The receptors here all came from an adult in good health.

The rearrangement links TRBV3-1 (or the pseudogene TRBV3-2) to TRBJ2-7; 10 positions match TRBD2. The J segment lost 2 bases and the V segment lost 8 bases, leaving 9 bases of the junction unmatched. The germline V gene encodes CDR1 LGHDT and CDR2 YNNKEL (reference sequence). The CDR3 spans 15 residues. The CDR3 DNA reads TGTGCCAGCGGCCTTAGCGGGGGGTTGGCCTACGAGCAGTACTTC. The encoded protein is CASGLSGGLAYEQYF.

Written as DNA, the CDR3 is TGTGCCACCCGTCCTAGAGGGGTCTGGGAGCAGTACTTC. Translated: CATRPRGVWEQYF. V gene TRBV19 combines with J gene TRBJ2-7; D may correspond to TRBD1 or TRBD2 (5 bases each). In germline, CDR1 is LNHDA, CDR2 SQIVND (reference sequence). The CDR3 has 13 residues. The V end lost 10 bases, the J end lost 7 bases, and 20 bases lay between the germline ends.

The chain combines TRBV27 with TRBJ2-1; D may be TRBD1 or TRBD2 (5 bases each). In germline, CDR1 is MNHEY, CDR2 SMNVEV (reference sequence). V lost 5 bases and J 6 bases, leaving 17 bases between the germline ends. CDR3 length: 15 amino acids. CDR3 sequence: CASSPGAKAPNEQFF. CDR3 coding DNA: TGTGCCAGCAGTCCCGGGGCTAAAGCTCCCAATGAGCAGTTCTTC.

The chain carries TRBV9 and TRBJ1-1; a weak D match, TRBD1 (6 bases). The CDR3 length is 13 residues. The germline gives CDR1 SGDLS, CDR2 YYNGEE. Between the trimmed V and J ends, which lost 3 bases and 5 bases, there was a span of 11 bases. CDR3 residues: CASSAGQKTEAFF. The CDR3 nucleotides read TGTGCCAGCAGCGCCGGACAGAAAACTGAAGCTTTCTTT.

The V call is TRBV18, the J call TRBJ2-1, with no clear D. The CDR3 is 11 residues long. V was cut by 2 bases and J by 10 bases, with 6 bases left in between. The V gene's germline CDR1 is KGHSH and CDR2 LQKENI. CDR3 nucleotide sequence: TGTGCCAGCTCACCAGAGAGAGAGCAGTTCTTC. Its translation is CASSPEREQFF.

CDR3 protein: CASTAAGERGNEQFF. The CDR3 DNA reads as TGTGCCAGCACCGCCGCGGGGGAGAGAGGCAATGAGCAGTTCTTC. This chain connects TRBV3-1 (or the pseudogene TRBV3-2) to TRBJ2-1; 7 bases agree with TRBD2. Germline assignment: CDR1 LGHDT and CDR2 YNNKEL (reference sequence). V shed 7 bases and J 6 bases; nucleotides not matched to a gene: 12. CDR3 length equals 15 residues.